This T cell receptor beta chain stems from a study of blood T cell repertoires in COVID-19. Looking at the study overall: Samples taken during acute and convalescent COVID-19 were collected in the United States, Italy and Spain. PBMCs, B-cell-depleted T cells, or T cells provided the cDNA or gDNA that made up the material.

This clone has just one count. In the original analysis: Reference gene primer amplification gave nucleated cell count estimates. TCRdb's table, derived via immunoSEQ multiplex PCR, lists solely in-frame clones and lacks some. Clone size and the V and J calls come from that table; the DNA yielded D and trimming. The table includes just over 150,000 clones, roughly 90% detected once. Recruited during active infection, patients (from Seattle) were subsequently followed longitudinally. The CDR3 is made up of 17 amino acids. V was pared by 4 bases and J by 8 bases, with 14 bases of the junction left unmatched. Germline V lookup: CDR1 MGHDK, CDR2 SYGVNS.

Sequencing was carried out using peripheral blood. The receptor was derived from a man aged 25 to 45 with COVID-19, enrolled during active disease. This chain joins TRBV25-1 and TRBJ1-6; 7 bases fit TRBD1. The CDR3 nucleotides read TGTGCCAGCAGTGGGGGCCCCGGGACAGCACTTTATTCACCCCTCCACTTT. Amino acids: CASSGGPGTALYSPLHF. Supplemented by reference TRBV25-1 and TRBJ1-6, the full variable domain reads EADIYQTPRYLVIGTGKKITLECSQTMGHDKMYWYQQDPGMELHLIHYSYGVNSTEKGDLSSESTVSRIRTEHFPLTLESARPSHTSQYLCASSGGPGTALYSPLHFGNGTRLTVT.